This T cell receptor beta chain is drawn from a study of blood T cell repertoires in COVID-19. Looking at the study overall: Acute-phase and convalescent COVID-19 samples originated in the United States, Italy and Spain. T cells, B-cell-depleted T cells, or PBMCs supplied cDNA or gDNA.

The CDR3 has 10 residues. CDR1 and CDR2 from the germline V gene are SGHAT and FQNNGV. Trimming cost V 8 bases and J 6 bases, with 8 bases left between them. Here immunoSEQ multiplex PCR was the method, and the copy in TCRdb shows in-frame clones only, minus some. This table has over 50,000 clones, roughly 84% appearing once. Input material: peripheral blood. The V gene is TRBV11-2, the J gene TRBJ2-7; a weak D match, TRBD2 (5 bases). The TCR sequence derives from a man in his forties or fifties with acute or convalescent COVID-19. CDR3 DNA sequence: TGTGCCAGCCCCCGGGGCGAGCAGTACTTC. Its translation is CASPRGEQYF.